The 29 T cell receptor beta chains given below trace back to one sample, sequenced in a study of T cells in Graves' hyperthyroidism and ophthalmopathy. The source material, RNA transcripts, was used to amplify TCR beta CDR3 regions. In the first-round RT-PCR of the TCR CDR3, the HTBI primer set was used. TCRdb itself ran the multiplex PCR reads through MiXCR, one entry per CDR3 protein. This sample has 600,000 to 800,000 distinct CDR3 sequences, with roughly a third found just once. The sample taken for sequencing was blood. The receptors were gathered from a middle-aged woman with Graves' hyperthyroidism.

V is TRBV19 and J is TRBJ2-5; 10 nucleotides match TRBD1. CDR3 length equals 17 residues. V was clipped by 6 bases and J by 5 bases; unmatched bases: 15. Germline CDR1 and CDR2: LNHDA and SQIVND (reference sequence). The DNA for the CDR3 is TGTGCCAGTAGCCGTTATCTTGGACAGGGGGTCCGTGAGACCCAGTACTTC. It translates to CASSRYLGQGVRETQYF.

The chain has TRBV10-3 and TRBJ2-1; D unclear. The germline V gene encodes CDR1 ENHRY and CDR2 SYGVKD. V lost 0 bases and J 6 bases, leaving 9 bases between the germline ends. The CDR3 runs 14 residues. This CDR3 reads CAISESLATNEQFF. The CDR3 DNA follows: TGTGCCATCAGTGAGTCGTTAGCTACCAATGAGCAGTTCTTC.

This clonotype was detected once. The chain has TRBV9 and TRBJ1-4, with 9 positions matching TRBD1. The CDR3 extends over 15 amino acids. Trimming took 3 bases from V and 5 from J; bases not matched to a gene: 5. Germline values: CDR1 SGDLS, CDR2 YYNGEE. CDR3: CASSAGQGVNEKLFF. As DNA, the CDR3 is TGTGCCAGCAGCGCGGGACAGGGAGTGAATGAAAAACTGTTTTTT.

Concerning this clonotype: It is unclear where the CDR3 begins or ends on the DNA, so no DNA is shown, and the CDR3 is as TCRdb lists it. This chain links TRBV7-9 with TRBJ2-2; TRBD2, as called in the table, went unchecked against the DNA. Germline V lookup: CDR1 SEHNR, CDR2 FQNEAQ (reference sequence). The CDR3 totals 24 residues, both ends included. The CDR3 spells CASSSRESGANVLTFGAGTGELFF.

This clonotype showed up many times. The chain combines TRBV2 with TRBJ1-2; D gene unclear. This CDR3 region has 12 residues. Germline V gene data show CDR1 as SNHLY and CDR2 as FYNNEI. Deletions cut 3 bases from V and 4 bases from J, with 6 bases between. The DNA of the CDR3 is TGTGCCAGCAGTGATGGCTTCTATGGCTACACCTTC. This encodes CASSDGFYGYTF.

This clonotype was seen repeatedly, ten times or more. The gene calls are TRBV2 and TRBJ2-7; possibly TRBD1 for D (6 bases). The V end lost 6 bases, the J end lost 3 bases, and 15 bases lay between the germline ends. Germline CDR1 SNHLY, CDR2 FYNNEI. This CDR3 region has 14 residues. The CDR3 DNA reads TGTGCCAGCAGCCGACAGGAGGATATCTACGAGCAGTACTTC. Translated: CASSRQEDIYEQYF.

This clonotype turned up a few times. This chain connects TRBV6-6 to TRBJ2-7; D uncertain. The CDR3 covers 12 residues. Trimming pared 6 bases from V and 2 bases from J, leaving 8 bases between. Germline loops: CDR1 MNHNY, CDR2 SVGAGI (reference sequence). CDR3 amino acids: CASRHEAYEQYF. Written as DNA, the CDR3 is TGTGCCAGCAGACATGAAGCCTACGAGCAGTACTTC.

The chain links TRBV5-5 to TRBJ1-2, with D possibly TRBD1 on 6 matching bases. The CDR3 contains 15 residues. CDR1 and CDR2 from the germline V gene are SGHKS and YYEKEE (reference sequence). V lost 0 bases and J 4 bases, leaving 13 bases between the germline ends. CDR3 nucleotide sequence: TGTGCCAGCAGCTTGGCGGCAGGGGACGTCTATGGCTACACCTTC. This gives the protein CASSLAAGDVYGYTF.

Notes on this clonotype: A single base separates this from a much larger clone, so it may be a read error. The V call is TRBV19, the J call TRBJ1-1, with TRBD1 as a possible D gene (6 bases). Germline V gene lookup returns CDR1 LNHDA and CDR2 SQIVND (reference sequence). The ends were cut back, 7 bases at V and 4 bases at J, with 16 bases in the middle. This CDR3 has 14 amino acids. CDR3 protein: CASKTGHESTEAFF. The DNA of the CDR3 is TGTGCCAGTAAAACGGGACACGAGAGCACTGAAGCTTTCTTT.

This clonotype was seen at least ten times. V and J are TRBV7-2 and TRBJ1-6, with TRBD1 matching 10 bases. Per germline, CDR1 SGHTA and CDR2 FQGNSA. V trimming: 5 bases; J trimming: 10 bases; junction bases outside the gene matches: 8. This CDR3 is 15 amino acids long. This CDR3 is CASSPTGTGASPLHF. CDR3 nucleotide sequence: TGTGCCAGCAGCCCGACCGGGACAGGGGCCTCACCCCTCCACTTT.

The chain couples TRBV30 to TRBJ1-4, with D uncertain. CDR3 size: 13 residues. The germline gives CDR1 GTSNPN, CDR2 SVGIG (reference sequence). V shed 1 base and J shed 7 bases, with 10 bases lying between them. The CDR3 is CAWSGSWSEKLFF. CDR3 nucleotides: TGTGCCTGGAGTGGTTCCTGGAGTGAAAAACTGTTTTTT.

The rearrangement uses TRBV7-3 and TRBJ2-1; 9 nucleotides align to TRBD1. Germline V gene lookup returns CDR1 SGHTA and CDR2 FQGTGA. This CDR3 is built from 13 residues. V shed 5 bases and J 15 bases; nucleotides not matched to a gene: 11. The CDR3 loop is CASSTDRGPTPFF. As DNA, the CDR3 is TGTGCCAGCAGCACGGACAGGGGCCCCACCCCGTTCTTC.

This clonotype was counted many times. This chain connects TRBV12-3 or TRBV12-4 to TRBJ1-1, with a possible D match to TRBD1 (5 bases). The V end lost 5 bases, the J end lost 5 bases, and 6 bases lay between the germline ends. The CDR3 extends over 11 amino acids. The CDR3 DNA sequence: TGTGCCAGCAGTGCAGGGACTGAAGCTTTCTTT. This translates into CASSAGTEAFF.

The rearrangement uses TRBV7-2 and TRBJ1-6; D not resolved. CDR1 and CDR2 from the germline V gene are SGHTA and FQGNSA. Trimming stripped 1 base from V and 10 bases from J, with 17 bases between. This CDR3 is built from 16 residues. The CDR3 DNA reads TGTGCCAGCAGCTTAGTAGGTCTAGGGTCCATCTCACCCCTCCACTTT. Translated: CASSLVGLGSISPLHF.

This clonotype was counted between two and nine times. J is TRBJ2-7 and V is TRBV7-2, with D possibly being TRBD2 (7 bases). V lost 8 bases and J 0 bases, leaving 14 bases between the germline ends. CDR3 length equals 14 residues. Looked up from germline, CDR1 is SGHTA and CDR2 is FQGNSA. The CDR3 loop reads CASSPRGASYEQYF. DNA for the CDR3: TGTGCCAGCTCACCTCGGGGGGCCTCCTACGAGCAGTACTTC.

Notes on this clonotype: Possible read error: a much larger clone is one base away. The chain links TRBV6-2 or TRBV6-3 to TRBJ1-1, with 9 bases that match TRBD1. Per germline, CDR1 MNHEY and CDR2 SVGEGT. V dropped 7 bases and J dropped 3; count of bases not matched to a gene: 3. The length of the CDR3 is 13 residues. The CDR3 protein is CASTWTGDTEAFF. The CDR3 nucleotides are TGTGCCAGCACCTGGACAGGGGACACTGAAGCTTTCTTT.

This chain connects TRBV9 to TRBJ1-4; a possible D gene is TRBD1 (5 bases). V was clipped by 0 bases and J by 8 bases, with 11 bases between them. The CDR3 extends over 14 amino acids. Per germline, CDR1 SGDLS and CDR2 YYNGEE. CDR3 nucleotide sequence: TGTGCCAGCAGCGTAGAGGGGACGGGGGAAAAACTGTTTTTT. Its translation: CASSVEGTGEKLFF.

The CDR3: CASSENEQFF. CDR3 sequence (DNA): TGTGCCAGCAGTGAAAATGAGCAGTTCTTC. This sequence joins TRBV25-1 and TRBJ2-1, with D unclear. V was pared by 2 bases and J by 7 bases, with 0 bases between. Germline CDR1 MGHDK, CDR2 SYGVNS. This CDR3 contains 10 residues.

The table lists this clonotype with a few counts. The V and J genes are TRBV4-1 and TRBJ1-2; TRBD1 is a possible D gene (5 bases). Germline CDR1 and CDR2: MGHRA and YSYEKL. The CDR3 loop spans 15 amino acids. Trimming removed 0 bases from V and 4 bases from J, with 12 bases in between. CDR3 residues: CASSQDSAGGYGYTF. The CDR3 DNA sequence: TGCGCCAGCAGCCAAGATTCAGCGGGGGGCTATGGCTACACCTTC.

This clonotype was found many times. CDR3 in amino acids: CASSRTGTTEAFF. CDR3 nucleotide sequence: TGTGCCAGCAGCCGAACAGGGACCACTGAAGCTTTCTTT. This chain uses TRBV7-9 with TRBJ1-1, with TRBD1 as a possible D gene (6 bases). CDR1 and CDR2 from the germline V gene are SEHNR and FQNEAQ (reference sequence). The CDR3 runs to 13 residues. Trimming cost V 5 bases and J 4 bases, with 11 bases left between them.

Worth noting for this clonotype: The CDR3 carries no conserved terminal phenylalanine or tryptophan, so it likely arises from a read error. The J gene is TRBJ1-6, the V gene TRBV7-9; D is uncertain. CDR3 length equals 14 residues. V lost 5 bases and J 6 bases, leaving 11 bases between the germline ends. Germline lookup yields CDR1 SEHNR and CDR2 FQNEAQ (reference sequence). CDR3: CASSPERTNSPLHS. The CDR3 nucleotides read TGTGCCAGCAGCCCTGAGAGGACTAATTCACCCCTCCACTCT.

This clonotype was detected a few times. V is TRBV20-1 and J is TRBJ2-7, with TRBD2 as a possible D gene (6 bases). Germline CDR1 reads DFQATT; CDR2 reads SNEGSKA (reference sequence). Trimming pared 0 bases from V and 0 bases from J, leaving 12 bases between. The CDR3 runs to 15 residues. The CDR3 loop reads CSARDDPGDSYEQYF. The CDR3 coding sequence is TGCAGTGCTAGAGACGACCCGGGGGACTCCTACGAGCAGTACTTC.

This clonotype was counted a few times. The chain carries TRBV20-1 and TRBJ1-4; D unclear. V lost 2 bases and J lost 2, with 15 bases in between. From germline, CDR1 is DFQATT and CDR2 SNEGSKA (reference sequence). The CDR3 is made up of 16 amino acids. The CDR3 nucleotides are TGCAGTGCTAGAAAGGGTGATCCAGCGACTAATGAAAAACTGTTTTTT. It is translated as CSARKGDPATNEKLFF.

This clonotype was detected only a few times. The chain joins TRBV29-1 to TRBJ1-5; TRBD1 aligns across 11 bases. CDR1 and CDR2 (germline): SQVTM, ANQGSEA. The CDR3 is 13 amino acids. The V gene end was trimmed by 8 bases and the J gene end by 6 bases; junction bases not matched to a gene: 6. The CDR3 protein is CSIGQGAGQPQHF. The CDR3 DNA follows: TGCAGCATAGGACAGGGGGCCGGTCAGCCCCAGCATTTT.

Only a few counts were recorded for this clonotype. The chain carries TRBV7-9 and TRBJ2-7; unclear D gene. Germline CDR1 SEHNR, CDR2 FQNEAQ (reference sequence). The CDR3 contains 15 residues. The ends were cut back, 7 bases at V and 2 bases at J, with 18 bases in the middle. The CDR3 is CASTDRVASPYEQYF. DNA for the CDR3: TGTGCCAGCACCGATCGAGTTGCCTCCCCCTACGAGCAGTACTTC.

This clonotype was counted between two and nine times. This sequence joins TRBV5-6 and TRBJ1-6; D is undetermined. The CDR3 extends over 16 amino acids. The V end lost 4 bases, the J end lost 0 bases, and 11 bases lay between the germline ends. Germline-derived CDR1 and CDR2 are SGHDT and YYEEEE. CDR3 DNA: TGTGCCAGCAGCGCCTTGCAGAGCTCCTATAATTCACCCCTCCACTTT. The encoded protein is CASSALQSSYNSPLHF.

The chain carries TRBV2 and TRBJ2-7; D not certain. Matching the DNA end better, TRBJ2-1 makes the J call doubtful. Germline V CDR1 and CDR2: SNHLY, FYNNEI. CDR3 size: 16 residues. This CDR3 is CASSEAGTGSYNEQFF. CDR3 DNA: TGTGCCAGCAGTGAAGCGGGCACTGGCTCCTACAATGAGCAGTTCTTC.

The sample holds many counts of this clonotype. The chain is built from TRBV20-1 and TRBJ2-7; 10 bases align to TRBD1. Germline values: CDR1 DFQATT, CDR2 SNEGSKA (reference sequence). The length of the CDR3 is 14 residues. Trimming at V came to 6 bases and at J to 2 bases, leaving 7 bases not matched to a gene. The CDR3 protein is CSAHDRGRPYEQYF. CDR3 nucleotide sequence: TGCAGTGCACATGACAGGGGGCGGCCCTACGAGCAGTACTTC.

As for this clonotype: Since a much larger clone is just one base distant, this may be a read error. The chain uses TRBV10-3 and TRBJ1-2, with 7 bases matching TRBD1. The CDR3 has 12 amino acids. CDR1 and CDR2 from the germline V gene are ENHRY and SYGVKD. The CDR3 loop is CAIKTGNYGCTF. For the CDR3, the DNA is TGTGCCATCAAGACAGGGAACTATGGCTGCACCTTC.